Each of the 11 T cell receptor beta chains below was sequenced from the same sample in a study of regulatory T cells in long-lasting Graves disease. As for time point: newly diagnosed GD, antithyroid drugs for less than 3 months. The TCR library was prepared using RNA isolated from PBMCs. HTBI primers from iRepertoire and Arm-PCR of CDR3 regions yielded the TCR beta libraries. Via MiXCR, TCRdb re-called the multiplex PCR reads, giving one row per CDR3 protein. The sample has 500,000 or so distinct CDR3 sequences; 13% to 15% are singletons. The data also belong to a second study, concerning T cells in Graves' hyperthyroidism and ophthalmopathy.

The input for sequencing was peripheral blood mononuclear cells (PBMCs), taken at new diagnosis, from a patient treated with antithyroid drugs. The receptors here all came from a woman in her forties or fifties with Graves disease.

Worth noting for this clonotype: At one of its ends the junction is not consistent with the germline gene, which may arise from a read error. This chain joins TRBV18 and TRBJ2-1, with 14 positions matching TRBD2. CDR3 length equals 15 residues. Germline V gives CDR1 KGHSH, CDR2 LQKENI. In DNA, the CDR3 is TGTGCCAGCCCACCAGGGACTAGCGGGGGCAATGAGCAGTTCTTC. It is translated as CASPPGTSGGNEQFF.

For this clonotype: A much larger clone sits a single nucleotide away, making a read error possible. The chain joins TRBV18 to TRBJ2-1; D not resolved. CDR1 is KGHSH, CDR2 LQKENI, per germline. CDR3 length equals 13 residues. CDR3: CARSPLPYNEQFF. For the CDR3, the DNA is TGTGCCCGCTCACCACTCCCGTACAATGAGCAGTTCTTC.

Details on this clonotype: Sequence at one end of the junction differs from germline and may be a read error. V gene TRBV30 combines with J gene TRBJ2-7; possible D gene TRBD2, 6 bases. This CDR3 has 12 amino acids. Germline V gene sequence: CDR1 GTSNPN, CDR2 SVGIG (reference sequence). The CDR3 sequence: CAWRVHRETEYF. The CDR3 coding sequence is TGTGCCTGGAGAGTCCACCGGGAGACGGAGTATTTT.

This clonotype was counted many times. The V call is TRBV5-5, the J call TRBJ1-6, with D tentatively TRBD1 (5 bases). V lost 2 bases to trimming and J lost 7 bases, with 13 bases between them. Germline V gives CDR1 SGHKS, CDR2 YYEKEE (reference sequence). This CDR3 spans 15 amino acids. CDR3 region: CASSFDSNLNSPLHF. Written as DNA, the CDR3 is TGTGCCAGCAGCTTTGACAGCAACTTAAATTCACCCCTCCACTTT.

The chain links TRBV5-4 to TRBJ1-1; D possibly corresponds to TRBD1 (5 bases). Germline V CDR1 and CDR2: SGHNT, YYREEE (reference sequence). The CDR3 spans 14 residues. V was pared by 4 bases and J by 0 bases, with 10 bases between. CDR3 nucleotide sequence: TGTGCCAGCAGCGGGGGACGGTTGAACACTGAAGCTTTCTTT. Its protein is CASSGGRLNTEAFF.

This clonotype was observed a handful of times. The chain uses TRBV19 and TRBJ1-5; TRBD1 is a possible D gene (6 bases). The CDR3 sequence is 16 residues long. Germline V gives CDR1 LNHDA, CDR2 SQIVND (reference sequence). V was cut by 3 bases and J by 0 bases, with 12 bases left in between. CDR3 amino acids: CASSMDRPYSNQPQHF. The CDR3 DNA reads TGTGCCAGTAGTATGGACAGACCTTATAGCAATCAGCCCCAGCATTTT.

This clonotype appeared many times. V gene TRBV28 combines with J gene TRBJ2-1, with a possible D match to TRBD1 (7 bases). CDR3 size: 15 residues. V lost 6 bases and J 3 bases, leaving 15 bases between the germline ends. Germline V lookup: CDR1 MDHEN, CDR2 SYDVKM. The CDR3 nucleotides are TGTGCCAGCAGAACCGGGGGACAGAACTACAATGAGCAGTTCTTC. Protein sequence: CASRTGGQNYNEQFF.

The J gene is TRBJ2-1, the V gene TRBV20-1; TRBD2 matches 11 bases. The V and J ends lost 6 bases and 7 bases, in that order; junction bases with no gene match: 11. There are 15 residues in the CDR3. The germline CDR1 and CDR2 sequences are DFQATT and SNEGSKA (reference sequence). The CDR3 nucleotides are TGCAGTGCCACCCTTAGCGGGAGGGCGGGAAATGAGCAGTTCTTC. Amino acid sequence: CSATLSGRAGNEQFF.

There are many counts of this clonotype. The chain has TRBV27 and TRBJ2-7; perhaps TRBD2 as D (6 bases). V was shortened by 0 bases and J by 0 bases, with 9 bases between the two germline ends. Germline V gene data show CDR1 as MNHEY and CDR2 as SMNVEV (reference sequence). The CDR3 runs to 15 residues. The CDR3 bases are TGTGCCAGCAGTTTATCTTTGGGGGGCTCCTACGAGCAGTACTTC. This encodes CASSLSLGGSYEQYF.

The table lists this clonotype with many counts. This sequence joins TRBV28 and TRBJ2-3; the match to TRBD2 covers 11 bases. The CDR3 totals 16 residues. The germline CDR1 and CDR2 sequences are MDHEN and SYDVKM. V shed 6 bases and J 2 bases; nucleotides not matched to a gene: 7. In nucleotides, the CDR3 is TGTGCCAGCAGCTCCGGGACTAGCGGCTTCACAGATACGCAGTATTTT. It specifies CASSSGTSGFTDTQYF.

The gene calls are TRBV4-1 and TRBJ2-3; 11 nucleotides agree with TRBD2. V lost 0 bases and J lost 4; bases outside the gene matches: 9. The germline V gene encodes CDR1 MGHRA and CDR2 YSYEKL. This CDR3 has 18 residues. Here the CDR3 reads CASSQDQALAGGADTQYF. The CDR3 DNA is TGCGCCAGCAGCCAAGATCAAGCTCTAGCGGGAGGAGCAGATACGCAGTATTTT.